This T cell receptor beta chain is from a study of spatial heterogeneity in lung cancer. Study context: Unique TCR and UMI combinations averaged more than ten appearances each in raw reads.

Sample time point: sample taken at primary tumor resection. 72 TRACERx patients with early, untreated non-small cell lung cancer donated samples. The sequenced material consisted of unsorted whole RNA from tumor, nontumor lung or frozen PBMC. TCRdb reprocessed the 5' RACE reads with MiXCR, giving one entry per CDR3 protein. The sample includes roughly 9,800 distinct CDR3 sequences, less than 65% of them seen just once. Comment on this clonotype: Its specificity is unknown. Found in a library prepared for alpha chains, this beta chain is an off-target read, and its abundance has little meaning.

V was pared by 4 bases and J by 0 bases, with 3 bases of the junction left unmatched. The germline V gene has CDR1 SGDLS and CDR2 YYNGEE. CDR3 length equals 15 residues. Whole-study results and caveats: The estimate shows that only about 7% of tumor T cells were covered for alpha and about 12% for beta chains. For expanded intratumoral alpha and beta TCRs, counts tracked tumor mutation counts.

The V call is TRBV9, the J call TRBJ1-4; 7 bases fit TRBD1. Sequenced here: lung tumor tissue, sampled at surgery. The receptor was isolated from a female donor with early-stage non-small cell lung cancer. The CDR3 loop reads CASSKTGATNEKLFF. The CDR3 coding sequence is TGTGCCAGCAGCAAAACAGGGGCAACTAATGAAAAACTGTTTTTT.